The T cell receptor (beta chain) under discussion was sequenced for a study of blood T cell repertoires in COVID-19. At the level of the study: Donors in the United States, Italy and Spain gave samples during acute or convalescent COVID-19. Nucleic acid was either cDNA or gDNA, and it came from T cells, B-cell-depleted T cells, or PBMCs.

The table came from immunoSEQ multiplex PCR; TCRdb's copy has only in-frame clones and leaves some out. This sample has some 30,000 clones, with around 90% found just once. The CDR3 covers 13 residues. Germline assignment: CDR1 KGHDR and CDR2 SFDVKD. Trimming removed 5 bases from V and 4 bases from J, with 10 bases in between. The sequenced sample was peripheral blood. The gene calls are TRBV24-1 and TRBJ2-5; TRBD2 might be the D (5 bases). This TCR was recovered from a man in his 70s with active or convalescent COVID-19. This CDR3 reads CATSASGGETQYF. For the CDR3, the DNA is TGTGCCACCAGTGCGTCAGGAGGAGAGACCCAGTACTTC.